A single sample gave rise to the 7 T cell receptor beta chains below, sequenced in a study of Ad26.COV2.S vaccination and SARS-CoV-2 variants. The treatment denotes: about 20 received Ad26.COV2.S at low or high dose, single or two shots; 5 received placebo; per-sample allocation not given. The investigators took samples on day 63 after the first vaccine or placebo injection. Profiled with immunoSEQ multiplex PCR; TCRdb holds only in-frame clones, not every one. The sample lists 500,000 or so clones; roughly nine tenths were seen once. This specimen was peripheral blood, taken in a trial of Ad26.COV2.S vaccine versus placebo. These receptors came from a person between 18 and 65 years old who received the Ad26.COV2.S COVID-19 vaccine or a placebo.

The CDR3 reads CASSPTLGLALSDTQYF. Written as DNA, the CDR3 is TGTGCCAGCAGCCCCACCCTAGGACTAGCGTTGTCAGATACGCAGTATTTT. The chain recombines TRBV13 with TRBJ2-3, with 9 nucleotides matching TRBD2. The junction had 13 bases not matched to a gene; V was cut back by 5 bases and J by 4 bases. The germline gives CDR1 PRHDT, CDR2 FYEKMQ (reference sequence). The CDR3 loop spans 17 amino acids.

The chain is built from TRBV18 and TRBJ2-7; D remains unclear. Deletions cut 3 bases from V and 3 bases from J, with 6 bases between. This CDR3 is built from 12 residues. The germline V gene has CDR1 KGHSH and CDR2 LQKENI. CDR3 in DNA: TGTGCCAGCTCACCCTACAGCTACGAGCAGTACTTC. Translating it yields CASSPYSYEQYF.

This clone was recorded once. This chain links TRBV7-2 with TRBJ2-4, with TRBD2 matching over 14 bases. CDR1 SGHTA and CDR2 FQGNSA come from the germline V gene. The CDR3 sequence is 16 residues long. Trimming removed 1 base from V and 8 bases from J; junction bases left unmatched: 4. The CDR3 DNA follows: TGTGCCAGCAGCTTAGGACTAGCGGGAGGGTTGGACATTCAGTACTTC. Translated, it gives CASSLGLAGGLDIQYF.

A word on this clone: One junction end disagrees with the germline gene, perhaps due to a read error. The same CDR3 also results from other DNA sequences found in this sample. The chain recombines TRBV11-2 with TRBJ1-2; 8 bases map to TRBD1. This CDR3 is built from 16 residues. Looked up from germline, CDR1 is SGHAT and CDR2 is FQNNGV. CDR3 bases: TGTGCTAGCAGCCCTTTACAGGGGGGCAGGTCCTATGGCTACACCTTC. It yields the protein CASSPLQGGRSYGYTF.

The chain couples TRBV11-3 to TRBJ2-6; D is perhaps TRBD1 (6 bases). V lost 1 base, J lost 4 bases, and 8 bases lay in between. This CDR3 contains 15 residues. Germline CDR1 reads SGHNT; CDR2 reads YENEEA. The CDR3 loop reads CASSLVGAGANVLTF. CDR3 DNA sequence: TGTGCCAGCAGCTTAGTGGGGGCCGGGGCCAACGTCCTGACTTTC. Full variable domain (rest looked up from reference TRBV11-3 and TRBJ2-6): EAGVVQSPRYKIIEKKQPVAFWCNPISGHNTLYWYLQNLGQGPELLIRYENEEAVDDSQLPKDRFSAERLKGVDSTLKIQPAELGDSAVYLCASSLVGAGANVLTFGAGSRLTVL.

The chain links TRBV19 to TRBJ2-5; TRBD2 might be the D (6 bases). This CDR3 has 14 amino acids. CDR1 LNHDA and CDR2 SQIVND come from the germline V gene (reference sequence). Trimming took 7 bases from V and 4 from J, leaving 16 bases between them. In DNA, the CDR3 is TGTGCCAGTACCCGGGACTTCTTCGGAGAGACCCAGTACTTC. Translation gives CASTRDFFGETQYF. Combining the CDR3 with reference TRBV19 and TRBJ2-5 gives the whole variable domain DGGITQSPKYLFRKEGQNVTLSCEQNLNHDAMYWYRQDPGQGLRLIYYSQIVNDFQKGDIAEGYSVSREKKESFPLTVTSAQKNPTAFYLCASTRDFFGETQYFGPGTRLLVL.

The V and J genes are TRBV5-1 and TRBJ2-3; 7 positions agree with TRBD2. With V trimmed by 3 bases and J by 0 bases, 7 bases remained unmatched. The CDR3 runs to 16 residues. The germline V gene encodes CDR1 SGHRS and CDR2 YFSETQ. The CDR3 coding sequence is TGCGCCAGCAGCTATAAAGCGGGGTCGAGCACAGATACGCAGTATTTT. Translation: CASSYKAGSSTDTQYF.